This TCR beta chain originates from a study of tumor-infiltrating lymphocytes in primary liver carcinoma. Turning to the study itself: By surgical resection, the patients were treated for their primary liver carcinoma. Whole-study results and caveats: It was tumor-adjacent and tumor-blood pairs that overlapped less than tumor region pairs did. Compared with blood, tumor repertoires held significantly more in their top 250 clones.

The CDR3 has 16 residues. Trimming removed 7 bases from V and 8 bases from J, with 24 bases in between. There are many counts of this clonotype. Antigen: not known. In addition to blood RNA drawn from unsorted whole blood, germline DNA was extracted. cDNA specific to TCR beta was made from 500 to 650 ng of total RNA, with a constant-region primer employed for priming. Libraries covering TCR beta were generated through three nested multiplex PCR rounds (using a slightly modified ARM-PCR). The opening two PCR rounds, 10 cycles each, paired TRBV1-TRBV30 forward primers with a C-beta reverse primer. MiXCR, applied by TCRdb to the multiplex PCR reads, yields one record per CDR3 protein. Of fewer than 400,000 distinct CDR3 sequences in the sample, 65% were seen once.

This rearrangement joins TRBV12-3 or TRBV12-4 to TRBJ2-1; possible D gene TRBD2, 6 bases. Sample: peripheral blood. This TCR was recovered from a man in his forties or fifties with primary liver carcinoma and hepatitis B virus infection. CDR3 in DNA: TGTGCCAGCACGCCTGGAGGAGGGCTCGTGCGATATGAGCAGTTCTTC. Its protein is CASTPGGGLVRYEQFF.